The next 25 T cell receptor beta chains were all read from a single sample in a study of blood T cell repertoires in COVID-19. Profiling relied on immunoSEQ multiplex PCR, and the TCRdb table lists in-frame clones only, not all of them. The sample includes tens of thousands of clones, 85% to 95% of them seen just once. The sequenced material came from peripheral blood. The origin of the receptors is a woman aged 55-75 years with active COVID-19.

The chain combines TRBV27 with TRBJ1-1; D perhaps matches TRBD1 (5 bases). V was clipped by 3 bases and J by 3 bases, with 14 bases between them. Germline V gene data show CDR1 as MNHEY and CDR2 as SMNVEV (reference sequence). The CDR3 has 15 amino acids. CDR3 residues: CASSLSGLSHTEAFF. The CDR3 DNA sequence: TGTGCCAGCAGTTTGTCGGGACTATCCCACACTGAAGCTTTCTTT.

The chain couples TRBV12-2 to TRBJ1-5; the table calls TRBD1, which could not be checked here. TRBV12-2 is classified as a pseudogene. This CDR3 region has 14 residues. The CDR3 sequence: CASRLADSYQPQHF. Here the CDR3 DNA reads TGTGCAAGTCGCTTAGCCGACAGTTATCAGCCCCAGCATTTT.

The rearrangement uses TRBV7-2 and TRBJ1-4; weak D call: TRBD1 (5 bases). This CDR3 has 14 amino acids. The germline gives CDR1 SGHTA, CDR2 FQGNSA. V lost 5 bases, J lost 7 bases, and 14 bases lay in between. The CDR3 bases are TGTGCCAGCAGCCCTCGGGGGACGGGTGAAAAACTGTTTTTT. Its translation is CASSPRGTGEKLFF.

The V gene is TRBV19, the J gene TRBJ1-6; no clear D gene. The germline gives CDR1 LNHDA, CDR2 SQIVND (reference sequence). The V gene lost 1 base and the J gene lost 10 bases, with 11 bases spanning the gap. The CDR3 spans 14 residues. The CDR3 DNA reads as TGTGCCAGTAGTATAGCGGAGTCAAGGTCACCCCTCCACTTT. Protein product: CASSIAESRSPLHF.

The chain carries TRBV6-5 and TRBJ1-1, with 9 bases fitting TRBD1. Germline CDR1 reads MNHEY; CDR2 reads SVGAGI. J lost 1 base, V lost 8 bases, and 5 bases had no gene match. CDR3 size: 14 residues. The DNA of the CDR3 is TGTGCCAGCTCCCGACAGGGGGGGAACACTGAAGCTTTCTTT. Protein product: CASSRQGGNTEAFF.

This chain links TRBV7-2 with TRBJ2-7; tentatively, D is TRBD2 (5 bases). The CDR3 totals 14 residues. V gave up 2 bases and J gave up 5 bases, with 13 bases separating them. Looked up from germline, CDR1 is SGHTA and CDR2 is FQGNSA. The CDR3 is CASSLYGEKNEQYF. Here the CDR3 DNA reads TGTGCCAGCAGCTTATATGGGGAGAAGAACGAGCAGTACTTC.

The rearrangement links TRBV12-3 or TRBV12-4 to TRBJ1-2; weak D call: TRBD1 (6 bases). The CDR3 contains 11 residues. The V and J ends lost 10 bases and 8 bases respectively, with 14 bases between them. In DNA form, the CDR3 reads TGTGCCACTAAGGGGGGGGCCGGCTACACCTTC. This codes for CATKGGAGYTF.

The chain uses TRBV18 and TRBJ2-1; D is unresolved. Germline V gene data show CDR1 as KGHSH and CDR2 as LQKENI. Trimming left V 3 bases short and J 6 bases short, with 12 bases between. The CDR3 sequence is 14 residues long. The CDR3 DNA sequence: TGTGCCAGCTCACCCGCCCTAGAAGGCAATGAGCAGTTCTTC. Amino acids: CASSPALEGNEQFF. Combining the CDR3 with reference TRBV18 and TRBJ2-1 gives the whole variable domain NAGVMQNPRHLVRRRGQEARLRCSPMKGHSHVYWYRQLPEEGLKFMVYLQKENIIDESGMPKERFSAEFPKEGPSILRIQQVVRGDSAAYFCASSPALEGNEQFFGPGTRLTVL.

This clone showed up just once. V usage is TRBV6-4 and J usage is TRBJ1-1, with TRBD1 matching over 7 bases. The CDR3 loop spans 14 amino acids. Germline loops: CDR1 MRHNA, CDR2 SNTAGT. The V gene end was trimmed by 6 bases and the J gene end by 0 bases; junction bases not matched to a gene: 4. The CDR3 bases are TGTGCCAGCAGCGCGGACAGGATGAACACTGAAGCTTTCTTT. Protein sequence: CASSADRMNTEAFF.

The chain recombines TRBV27 with TRBJ2-5; 11 nucleotides agree with TRBD2. CDR3 length: 16 amino acids. The V gene end was trimmed by 6 bases and the J gene end by 1 base; junction bases not matched to a gene: 7. Germline CDR1 reads MNHEY; CDR2 reads SMNVEV (reference sequence). CDR3 in DNA: TGTGCCAGCAGGGATTTAGCGGGAGGGCTCCAAGAGACCCAGTACTTC. This translates into CASRDLAGGLQETQYF.

This clone showed up just once. The chain joins TRBV5-4 to TRBJ1-2, with D unclear. The CDR3 spans 12 residues. V was shortened by 3 bases and J by 7 bases, with 10 bases between the two germline ends. Germline V gives CDR1 SGHNT, CDR2 YYREEE (reference sequence). The CDR3, as DNA: TGTGCCAGCAGCTCCCGTATGGCTGGCTACACCTTC. It yields the protein CASSSRMAGYTF.

V and J are TRBV4-1 and TRBJ2-7; TRBD2 matches 7 bases. This CDR3 comprises 16 residues. From germline, CDR1 is MGHRA and CDR2 YSYEKL. V gave up 1 base and J gave up 0 bases; unmatched junction bases: 6. DNA of the CDR3: TGCGCCAGCAGCCAAGGAAGCGGGATTAGCTCCTACGAGCAGTACTTC. This sequence encodes CASSQGSGISSYEQYF.

This chain uses TRBV11-2 with TRBJ2-1; possibly TRBD2 for D (6 bases). V lost 3 bases and J 4 bases, leaving 19 bases between the germline ends. This CDR3 spans 17 amino acids. The germline V gene encodes CDR1 SGHAT and CDR2 FQNNGV. CDR3 nucleotides: TGTGCCAGCAGCTTGGGGCCGACTAGATTCGGGTACAATGAGCAGTTCTTC. Encoded protein: CASSLGPTRFGYNEQFF.

The chain links TRBV19 to TRBJ1-1; unclear D gene. V was cut by 5 bases and J by 5 bases, with 15 bases left in between. The CDR3 sequence is 14 residues long. The germline gives CDR1 LNHDA, CDR2 SQIVND (reference sequence). The CDR3 reads CASSPPRSGTEAFF. The CDR3 bases are TGTGCCAGTAGTCCACCCCGGTCGGGGACTGAAGCTTTCTTT.

This chain connects TRBV7-9 to TRBJ2-7; 13 bases are shared with TRBD2. CDR1 and CDR2 from the germline V gene are SEHNR and FQNEAQ (reference sequence). The CDR3 is made up of 17 amino acids. Losses at the gene ends were 1 base for V and 5 bases for J; bases not matched to a gene: 8. In nucleotides, the CDR3 is TGTGCCAGCAGCTTAGGTTCAGGACTAGCGGGAGTCCACGAGCAGTACTTC. Translated, it gives CASSLGSGLAGVHEQYF.

The CDR3 spells CASSVDGLYTGELFF. In DNA form, the CDR3 reads TGTGCCAGCAGCGTAGATGGACTTTACACCGGGGAGCTGTTTTTT. The chain is built from TRBV9 and TRBJ2-2; D is possibly TRBD2 (5 bases). V lost 0 bases and J 3 bases, leaving 9 bases between the germline ends. Germline CDR1 and CDR2: SGDLS and YYNGEE. The CDR3 is 15 residues long.

CDR3 sequence: CAWNPGANEKLFF. DNA of the CDR3: TGTGCCTGGAACCCAGGGGCTAATGAAAAACTGTTTTTT. The gene calls are TRBV30 and TRBJ1-4; a possible D gene is TRBD1 (6 bases). V was shortened by 4 bases and J by 3 bases, with 9 bases between the two germline ends. CDR1 and CDR2 (germline): GTSNPN, SVGIG (reference sequence). The CDR3 consists of 13 residues.

J is TRBJ1-5 and V is TRBV19, with TRBD1 as a possible D gene (5 bases). Trimming cost V 2 bases and J 2 bases, with 7 bases left between them. Germline CDR1 and CDR2: LNHDA and SQIVND (reference sequence). The CDR3 is 14 residues long. The CDR3 spells CASSIQGGNQPQHF. In DNA, the CDR3 is TGTGCCAGTAGTATACAGGGTGGCAATCAGCCCCAGCATTTT.

A single count supports this clone. The chain carries TRBV5-5 and TRBJ2-7; 8 bases fit TRBD1. With V trimmed by 0 bases and J by 3 bases, 5 bases remained unmatched. Germline CDR1 SGHKS, CDR2 YYEKEE (reference sequence). CDR3 size: 15 residues. The CDR3 DNA sequence: TGTGCCAGCAGCTTGGATCAGGGGGCATACTACGAGCAGTACTTC. Residues: CASSLDQGAYYEQYF. The full variable domain, with the rest looked up from reference TRBV5-5 and TRBJ2-7, is DAGVTQSPTHLIKTRGQQVTLRCSPISGHKSVSWYQQVLGQGPQFIFQYYEKEERGRGNFPDRFSARQFPNYSSELNVNALLLGDSALYLCASSLDQGAYYEQYFGPGTRLTVT.

This chain connects TRBV5-6 to TRBJ2-7, with a weak D call TRBD2 (6 bases). CDR1 is SGHDT and CDR2 is YYEEEE in the germline V gene. The CDR3 sequence is 14 residues long. The V end was cut by 2 bases, the J end by 5 bases, with 14 bases between. The chain's CDR3 is CASSFGGDSNEQYF. In nucleotides, the CDR3 is TGTGCCAGCAGCTTCGGCGGGGATAGCAACGAGCAGTACTTC.

The count of this clone is one. V and J are TRBV27 and TRBJ1-4, with D tentatively TRBD1 (6 bases). CDR3 length equals 17 residues. The germline gives CDR1 MNHEY, CDR2 SMNVEV (reference sequence). With 2 bases removed from V and 2 bases from J, the gap between germline ends came to 15 bases. CDR3 region: CASSLRGGRATNEKLFF. DNA for the CDR3: TGTGCCAGCAGTTTACGGGGGGGGCGAGCGACTAATGAAAAACTGTTTTTT. Full variable domain (rest looked up from reference TRBV27 and TRBJ1-4): EAQVTQNPRYLITVTGKKLTVTCSQNMNHEYMSWYRQDPGLGLRQIYYSMNVEVTDKGDVPEGYKVSRKEKRNFPLILESPSPNQTSLYFCASSLRGGRATNEKLFFGSGTQLSVL.

The V call is TRBV3-1 (or the pseudogene TRBV3-2), the J call TRBJ2-4; D unresolved. Per the germline V gene, CDR1 is LGHDT and CDR2 is YNNKEL (reference sequence). Trimming removed 0 bases at V and 5 bases at J, with 11 bases between. The CDR3 length is 15 residues. The CDR3: CASSQESRRENIQYF. The CDR3 coding sequence is TGTGCCAGCAGCCAAGAGTCCCGACGGGAAAACATTCAGTACTTC.

This sequence joins TRBV7-9 and TRBJ2-1; weak D call: TRBD1 (6 bases). CDR3 length equals 14 residues. Trimming removed 1 base from V and 4 bases from J, with 8 bases in between. Germline V gene lookup returns CDR1 SEHNR and CDR2 FQNEAQ (reference sequence). The CDR3 region has the DNA TGTGCCAGCAGCTTAGGACAGGAATACAATGAGCAGTTCTTC. Its translation is CASSLGQEYNEQFF.

The chain recombines TRBV27 with TRBJ2-7; 8 positions agree with TRBD2. Germline CDR1 is MNHEY and CDR2 is SMNVEV (reference sequence). V was clipped by 4 bases and J by 0 bases; unmatched bases: 5. The CDR3 loop spans 15 amino acids. CDR3 sequence (DNA): TGTGCCAGCAGTTCATCCGGGACTAGCTCCTACGAGCAGTACTTC. Translated, it gives CASSSSGTSSYEQYF.

This chain joins TRBV30 and TRBJ2-5; unclear D gene. The CDR3 is made up of 12 amino acids. CDR1 is GTSNPN, CDR2 SVGIG, per germline (reference sequence). V shed 0 bases and J shed 5 bases, with 7 bases lying between them. The CDR3 bases are TGTGCCTGGAGTGTCGTCGGGGAGACCCAGTACTTC. Its protein is CAWSVVGETQYF.